This T cell receptor beta chain is from a study of cytomegalovirus exposure and HLA in healthy donors. Study observations and caveats: Most TCR sequences showed up rarely, but some public TCRs showed up in many donors. Cytomegalovirus association was listed for about 160 TCR beta chains. Confirmation in vitro established that a few CMV-associated chains were specific for CMV antigens. Within the roughly 120 validation repertoires, first-cohort TCR clusters tended to co-occur, according to a later analysis.

Notes on this clone: Its antigen is not identified.

Germline V lookup: CDR1 SEHNR, CDR2 FQNEAQ (reference sequence). The CDR3 contains 15 residues. After removal of 1 base from V and 6 bases from J, the junction contained 4 bases not matched to a gene. The method was immunoSEQ multiplex PCR; TCRdb's version includes in-frame clones alone and lacks a portion of them. The sample yields about 98,000 clones, approximately 90% seen once. The receptor was isolated from a woman aged 25 to 39 in good health and CMV-seronegative. The sample was PBMCs. The chain uses TRBV7-9 and TRBJ2-2, with 8 bases identical to TRBD1. The CDR3 region is CASSLGQGLPGELFF. CDR3 DNA: TGTGCCAGCAGCTTAGGACAGGGGTTGCCCGGGGAGCTGTTTTTT.